The sequence of this T cell receptor (beta chain) was determined in a study of cytomegalovirus exposure and HLA in healthy donors. Overall study findings and caveats: V segments that were indistinguishable, TRBV6-2 and TRBV6-3 among them, were omitted from analysis.

Germline values: CDR1 MNHEY, CDR2 SVGAGI. V was cut by 0 bases and J by 6 bases, with 15 bases left in between. The CDR3 extends over 15 amino acids. Concerning this clone itself: Its target is unknown.

Use of 60 Vbeta and 13 Jbeta primers characterized the PCR. Profiling relied on immunoSEQ multiplex PCR, and the TCRdb table lists in-frame clones only, not all of them. The sample shows about 200,000 clones, roughly 80% of them seen only once. V is TRBV6-5 and J is TRBJ2-7; D may be TRBD1 (6 bases). The origin of this receptor is a man aged 25-45 years in good health and CMV-seronegative. The sample consisted of PBMCs. The CDR3 region is CASSYSTQGKSEQYF. Here the CDR3 DNA reads TGTGCCAGCAGTTACTCGACGCAGGGGAAGTCCGAGCAGTACTTC.